Listed below are T cell receptor beta chains from one sample, sequenced in a study of graft-versus-host responses after intestinal transplantation. The method was immunoSEQ multiplex PCR; TCRdb's version includes in-frame clones alone and lacks a portion of them. The sample lists around 19,000 clones, over 35% seen once, with 0.9% in the top ten. The sequencing here drew on alloreactive CD4+ T cells from a mixed lymphocyte reaction culture, taken before intestinal transplant. These receptors all stem from a human patient who received an intestinal transplant. Each CDR3 is given with its conserved first and last residue. Each record gives: D gene, J gene, V gene, clone size, CDR3 protein, CDR3 DNA. A D gene is named only where the DNA matches it firmly. Clone size is shown for a subset of rows, as once, few, many or a class of expanded clone.

TRBD1,TRBJ1-2,TRBV19,NA,CASSPFGRTGVGYTF,TGTGCCAGTAGTCCATTTGGTAGGACAGGGGTTGGCTACACCTTC
NA,TRBJ2-7,TRBV6-5,few,CASSQGINRAHEQYF,TGTGCCAGCAGCCAAGGAATTAACAGGGCCCACGAGCAGTACTTC
NA,TRBJ2-3,TRBV10-3,NA,CAISAQWGTKDTQYF,TGTGCCATCAGTGCCCAATGGGGGACCAAAGATACGCAGTATTTT
NA,TRBJ2-7,TRBV6-1,NA,CASRPAREPYEQYF,TGTGCCAGCAGGCCGGCGAGGGAACCCTACGAGCAGTACTTC
NA,TRBJ1-6,TRBV19,few,CASSGGLLSSYNSPLHF,TGTGCCAGTAGTGGGGGGCTCTTGAGCTCCTATAATTCACCCCTCCACTTT
TRBD1,TRBJ1-2,TRBV7-9,NA,CTSSPITNRGRGGYTF,TGTACCAGCAGCCCGATTACCAACAGGGGGCGCGGTGGCTACACCTTC
NA,TRBJ1-6,TRBV7-9,NA,CASSSGQTNYNSPLHF,TGTGCCAGCAGCTCAGGACAGACCAACTATAATTCACCCCTCCACTTT
NA,TRBJ2-2,TRBV5-4,NA,CASSLVGQPRTGELFF,TGTGCCAGCAGCTTGGTAGGGCAGCCCCGGACCGGGGAGCTGTTTTTT
TRBD1,TRBJ1-2,TRBV2,NA,CASSDDRAVGYTF,TGTGCCAGCAGTGATGACAGGGCGGTCGGCTACACCTTC
NA,TRBJ2-5,TRBV14,few,CASSQESRHSNSWKTQYF,TGTGCCAGCAGCCAAGAATCCCGGCACAGCAATTCTTGGAAGACCCAGTACTTC
NA,TRBJ2-3,TRBV11-3,NA,CASSFSTYTQYF,TGTGCCAGCAGCTTTTCCACTTATACGCAGTATTTT
TRBD2,TRBJ2-5,TRBV10-1,few,CASSESGASGGETQYF,TGCGCCAGCAGTGAGTCGGGGGCTAGCGGGGGTGAGACCCAGTACTTC
TRBD1,TRBJ1-2,TRBV15,few,CATRGGGGLVYGYTF,TGTGCCACCCGGGGAGGGGGCGGTCTGGTCTATGGCTACACCTTC
NA,TRBJ1-3,TRBV6-6,NA,CASSPIQDSGNTIYF,TGTGCCAGCAGTCCTATTCAGGACAGTGGAAACACCATATATTTT
NA,TRBJ1-2,TRBV7-2,NA,CASSAPGVSYGYTF,TGTGCCAGCAGCGCCCCAGGAGTTTCCTATGGCTACACCTTC
NA,TRBJ2-5,TRBV25-1,few,CASASGLTQYF,TGTGCCAGCGCCTCTGGCCTGACCCAGTACTTC
NA,TRBJ1-2,TRBV2,NA,CASGRNYGYTF,TGTGCCAGCGGACGCAACTATGGCTACACCTTC
NA,TRBJ1-2,TRBV28,few,CASSGTWGYTF,TGTGCCAGCAGTGGGACCTGGGGCTACACCTTC
NA,TRBJ1-5,TRBV19,NA,CASTRQNRNQPQHF,TGTGCCAGCACTAGACAGAACCGCAATCAGCCCCAGCATTTT
NA,TRBJ2-3,TRBV5-4,few,CASSFPGGPSTDTQYF,TGTGCCAGCAGCTTCCCCGGGGGCCCTAGCACAGATACGCAGTATTTT
TRBD2,TRBJ2-3,TRBV29-1,few,CSVTSGTDTQYF,TGCAGCGTGACTAGCGGCACAGATACGCAGTATTTT
NA,TRBJ1-6,TRBV1,NA,CTSSQDGQIKNNSPLHF,TGCACCAGCAGCCAGGATGGACAGATTAAGAATAATTCACCCCTCCACTTT
NA,TRBJ1-1,TRBV5-5,NA,CASSLDSRVITEAFF,TGTGCCAGCAGCTTGGATAGCCGGGTTATCACTGAAGCTTTCTTT
TRBD1,TRBJ1-4,TRBV7-9,few,CASSQGQGGEKLFF,TGTGCCAGCAGCCAAGGACAGGGCGGTGAAAAACTGTTTTTT
NA,TRBJ2-1,TRBV7-3,NA,CASSWRGGGRGAYNEQFF,TGTGCCAGCAGCTGGCGTGGGGGAGGGAGGGGGGCATACAATGAGCAGTTCTTC
NA,TRBJ1-1,TRBV6-1,NA,CASRTPVSEAFF,TGTGCCAGCAGAACCCCGGTGAGCGAAGCTTTCTTT
NA,TRBJ2-2,TRBV12-5,once,CASGHGSVELFF,TGTGCTAGTGGTCACGGGAGTGTTGAGCTGTTTTTT
TRBD2,TRBJ2-4,TRBV6-6,NA,CASSQLAGALKNIQYF,TGTGCCAGCAGCCAACTAGCGGGGGCCCTCAAAAACATTCAGTACTTC
NA,TRBJ1-6,TRBV6-5,few,CATSRGFYSPPLHF,TGTGCCACCTCCCGGGGCTTCTACTCCCCACCCCTCCACTTT
NA,TRBJ1-2,TRBV4-1,NA,CASSRDRTYDYTF,TGCGCCAGCAGCCGCGACAGAACCTATGACTACACCTTC
NA,TRBJ1-3,TRBV4-1,NA,CASSRVSGNTIYF,TGCGCCAGCAGCCGAGTAAGTGGAAACACCATATATTTT
NA,TRBJ1-1,TRBV4-2,NA,CASSLGPVGSMNTEAFF,TGTGCCAGCAGCCTGGGGCCGGTGGGGTCCATGAACACTGAAGCTTTCTTT
NA,TRBJ1-5,TRBV19,NA,CASSIGGGRRRNQPQHF,TGTGCCAGTAGTATAGGGGGCGGGCGTAGGCGCAATCAGCCCCAGCATTTT
NA,TRBJ2-5,TRBV5-1,few,CASRRGQGGETQYF,TGCGCCAGCAGGAGAGGTCAGGGGGGAGAGACCCAGTACTTC
NA,TRBJ1-5,TRBV6-6,few,CASSYKYGSQPQHF,TGTGCCAGCAGTTACAAATATGGGAGTCAGCCCCAGCATTTT
NA,TRBJ1-2,TRBV19,NA,CASSILADYHYGYTF,TGTGCCAGTAGTATTCTGGCAGACTACCACTATGGCTACACCTTC
NA,TRBJ1-1,TRBV18,few,CASSPQGDTEAFF,TGTGCCAGCTCACCGCAGGGCGACACTGAAGCTTTCTTT
TRBD1,TRBJ1-1,TRBV11-2,NA,CASSLVRGRNTEAFF,TGTGCCAGCAGCTTAGTGAGGGGGCGGAACACTGAAGCTTTCTTT
NA,TRBJ2-6,TRBV9,NA,CASSILVGTGANVLTF,TGTGCCAGCAGCATCCTGGTAGGGACCGGGGCCAACGTCCTGACTTTC
NA,TRBJ1-5,TRBV4-1,NA,CASSLLAISNQPQHF,TGCGCCAGCAGCCTCCTAGCGATTAGCAATCAGCCCCAGCATTTT
NA,TRBJ2-3,TRBV5-8,NA,CASSPYFRDTQYF,TGTGCCAGCAGCCCCTACTTCCGAGATACGCAGTATTTT
NA,TRBJ1-1,TRBV15,NA,CATSRDNRNTEAFF,TGTGCCACCAGCAGAGATAACAGAAACACTGAAGCTTTCTTT
TRBD2,TRBJ2-1,TRBV7-2,few,CASSLGASGGAHEQFF,TGTGCCAGCAGCTTAGGGGCTAGCGGGGGGGCCCATGAGCAGTTCTTC
NA,TRBJ1-2,TRBV6-5,NA,CASSPGPRNYGYTF,TGTGCCAGCAGCCCCGGACCCCGAAACTATGGCTACACCTTC
TRBD1,TRBJ2-5,TRBV29-1,NA,CSVGRTGRLGETQYF,TGCAGCGTGGGGAGGACAGGGAGACTCGGAGAGACCCAGTACTTC
NA,TRBJ2-1,TRBV14,NA,CASSQQISAYNEQFF,TGTGCCAGCAGCCAACAGATCAGCGCCTACAATGAGCAGTTCTTC
TRBD1,TRBJ2-1,TRBV7-2,NA,CASSSQGARYNEQFF,TGTGCCAGCAGCTCGCAGGGGGCGCGGTACAATGAGCAGTTCTTC
NA,TRBJ1-2,TRBV5-1,NA,CASSTDIRYGYTF,TGCGCCAGCAGTACAGACATACGCTATGGCTACACCTTC
TRBD1,TRBJ1-5,TRBV19,NA,CASNLGQGRFGNQPQHF,TGTGCCAGTAATCTGGGACAGGGGAGATTTGGCAATCAGCCCCAGCATTTT
NA,TRBJ1-2,TRBV11-2,few,CASSSGRGVNGYTF,TGTGCCAGCAGCTCCGGTAGGGGGGTTAATGGCTACACCTTC
TRBD2,TRBJ2-1,TRBV6-5,few,CASSVAGGRNEQFF,TGTGCCAGCAGCGTAGCGGGGGGGCGAAATGAGCAGTTCTTC
NA,TRBJ2-7,TRBV2,NA,CASSEQLYEQYF,TGTGCCAGCAGTGAACAGCTCTACGAGCAGTACTTC
TRBD1,TRBJ1-5,TRBV19,NA,CASSVFGTGLVPQHF,TGTGCCAGTTCGGTCTTTGGGACAGGGCTTGTGCCCCAGCATTTT
NA,TRBJ1-2,TRBV6-7,few,CASSGRETSNYGYTF,TGTGCCAGCAGTGGACGAGAGACAAGTAACTATGGCTACACCTTC
TRBD2,TRBJ2-5,TRBV29-1,NA,CSVRGTSGDVTQYF,TGCAGCGTTAGGGGGACTAGCGGGGATGTGACCCAGTACTTC